This T cell receptor (beta chain) was obtained from a study of CD8 T cells in Susac syndrome. Reverse transcription used about 0.45 to 1 ug RNA and random hexamers. Across 54 Vbeta and 13 Jbeta, immunoSEQ multiplex PCR amplified TCR beta CDR3. TCRdb redid the calling of the immunoSEQ multiplex PCR reads with MiXCR, one entry per CDR3 protein. This table holds roughly 50,000 distinct CDR3 sequences, approximately 94% found once. V gave up 0 bases and J gave up 5 bases, with 10 bases separating them. This CDR3 has 13 amino acids. Germline V lookup: CDR1 SQVTM, CDR2 ANQGSEA. It was negative isolation that provided the CD8+ and CD4+ T cells, whereas TEMRA cells were enriched by FACS.

The sample consisted of CD8+ T cells from PBMCs. The origin of this receptor is a human donor in good health. This chain connects TRBV29-1 to TRBJ2-5; D tentatively fits TRBD1 or TRBD2 (5 bases each). The DNA for the CDR3 is TGCAGCGTTGAAGATGGGGGTTGGGAGACCCAGTACTTC. The encoded protein is CSVEDGGWETQYF. The whole variable domain, remainder taken from reference TRBV29-1 and TRBJ2-5, is SAVISQKPSRDICQRGTSLTIQCQVDSQVTMMFWYRQQPGQSLTLIATANQGSEATYESGFVIDKFPISRPNLTFSTLTVSNMSPEDSSIYLCSVEDGGWETQYFGPGTRLLVL.